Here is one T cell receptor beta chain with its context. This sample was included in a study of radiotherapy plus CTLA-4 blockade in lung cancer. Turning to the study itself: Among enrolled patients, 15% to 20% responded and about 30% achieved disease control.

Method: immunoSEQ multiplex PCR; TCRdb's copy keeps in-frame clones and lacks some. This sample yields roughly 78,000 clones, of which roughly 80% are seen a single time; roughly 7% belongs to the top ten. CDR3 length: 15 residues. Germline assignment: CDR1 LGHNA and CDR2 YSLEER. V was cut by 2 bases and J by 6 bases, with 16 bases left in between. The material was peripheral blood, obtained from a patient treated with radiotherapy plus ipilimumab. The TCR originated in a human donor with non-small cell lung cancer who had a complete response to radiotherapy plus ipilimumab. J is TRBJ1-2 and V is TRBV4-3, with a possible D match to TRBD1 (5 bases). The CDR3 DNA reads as TGCGCCAGCAGCCAACGTCTTGCCGGGGGAGATGGCTACACCTTC. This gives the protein CASSQRLAGGDGYTF.